Listed below are T cell receptor beta chains from one sample, sequenced in a study of T cells in Graves' hyperthyroidism and ophthalmopathy. TCRdb re-called the multiplex PCR reads through MiXCR, storing one row per CDR3 protein. The sample lists about 610,000 distinct CDR3 sequences, roughly 14% occurring once. The source material was blood. These receptors all come from a woman between 35 and 50 years old with Graves' ophthalmopathy. CDR3s include the opening cysteine and the closing phenylalanine or tryptophan. The order of the fields is V gene, clone size, J gene, CDR3 protein. Some rows have no size entry. The others give once, few or many, or a class for an expanded clone.

V: TRBV19; size: many; J: TRBJ2-5; CDR3: CASSRGRLAGLLETQYF
V: TRBV6-2/TRBV6-3; size: -; J: TRBJ1-2; CDR3: CASSYSYHGLNGNYGYTF
V: TRBV12-3/TRBV12-4; size: -; J: TRBJ2-7; CDR3: CASSSPLDRNYEQYF
V: TRBV4-2; size: few; J: TRBJ1-5; CDR3: CASSQKGQGNQPQHF
V: TRBV30; size: -; J: TRBJ1-3; CDR3: CAWEMGNTIYF
V: TRBV11-2; size: -; J: TRBJ1-1; CDR3: CASSSTGGGDTEAFF
V: TRBV29-1; size: -; J: TRBJ1-2; CDR3: CSVAVNKGRGFNYGYTF
V: TRBV30; size: few; J: TRBJ2-7; CDR3: CAWSISFVDEQYF
V: TRBV28; size: -; J: TRBJ2-7; CDR3: CASGTSGRFRPYEQYF
V: TRBV6-4; size: few; J: TRBJ2-2; CDR3: CAKSYDGTRRTGELFF